This is a list of T cell receptor beta chains from one sample in a study of blood T cells in healthy people across ages. One entry per CDR3 protein results from TCRdb running MiXCR on the 5' RACE reads. The sample includes about 1.7 million distinct CDR3 sequences, roughly 27% of them seen just once. Sequencing was carried out using blood. All receptors derive from a woman aged 25 to 45 in good health. Both conserved end residues are part of each CDR3. The D gene is left open where the match is weak.

J gene | D gene | V gene | CDR3 length | CDR3 protein
TRBJ1-1 | TRBD1 | TRBV20-1 | 14 | CSALGQGRNTEAFF
TRBJ2-3 | . | TRBV29-1 | 11 | CSVAGADTQYF
TRBJ2-1 | . | TRBV12-3/TRBV12-4 | 13 | CASSLASRGEEFF
TRBJ2-6 | TRBD2 | TRBV6-2/TRBV6-3 | 19 | CASSSYLAGSSSGANVLTF
TRBJ2-5 | . | TRBV4-1 | 13 | CASTRGPGETQYF
TRBJ2-3 | . | TRBV7-3 | 15 | CASSYTILGVDTQYF
TRBJ1-1 | . | TRBV7-6 | 13 | CASSLGASTQAFF
TRBJ2-1 | . | TRBV10-3 | 15 | CAIGESGARNNEQFF
TRBJ1-2 | . | TRBV5-1 | 16 | CASSRGQTSANYGYTF
TRBJ2-3 | . | TRBV5-1 | 14 | CASSPETDWGSQYF
TRBJ2-5 | . | TRBV10-3 | 12 | CAIGGVGETQYF
TRBJ2-2 | . | TRBV12-3/TRBV12-4 | 17 | CASKMSPGGGFTGELFF
TRBJ2-1 | . | TRBV4-2 | 18 | CASSQKRGAGGPYNEQFF
TRBJ2-3 | . | TRBV7-9 | 15 | CASSSQGSPADTQYF
TRBJ1-2 | . | TRBV29-1 | 13 | CSVEDLGREGYTF
TRBJ1-1 | . | TRBV20-1 | 14 | CSARDKGYNTEAFF
TRBJ1-1 | . | TRBV7-8 | 16 | CASSLGGGGKDTEAFF
TRBJ2-2 | TRBD2 | TRBV6-5 | 15 | CASSPLTSGRGELFF
TRBJ2-1 | TRBD2 | TRBV29-1 | 14 | CSEVLAGNSGEQFF
TRBJ1-1 | . | TRBV19 | 17 | CASSISSRGRMNTEAFF
TRBJ2-1 | . | TRBV7-2 | 17 | CASSLGVGGSLYNEQFF
TRBJ2-6 | TRBD1 | TRBV11-2 | 17 | CASSRRDRGVRANVLTF
TRBJ2-3 | . | TRBV9 | 14 | CASSFRRTSDTQYF
TRBJ2-4 | . | TRBV7-2 | 13 | CASSSRQRGIQYF
TRBJ1-1 | . | TRBV6-1 | 12 | CATFPRDNEAFF
TRBJ2-5 | . | TRBV6-2/TRBV6-3 | 14 | CASSYEAELETQYF
TRBJ2-1 | . | TRBV4-3 | 12 | CASSQDRSGQFF
TRBJ2-5 | TRBD2 | TRBV11-1 | 15 | CASSFGLAGGQTQYF
TRBJ1-2 | . | TRBV12-3/TRBV12-4 | 13 | CASSLRGAYGYTF